These 20 T cell receptor beta chains originate from one sample sequenced in a study of T cell changes during pregnancy in multiple sclerosis. Sequencing was performed with immunoSEQ multiplex PCR; in TCRdb, only in-frame clones are kept and a portion is missing. The table includes around 35,000 clones, about 91% detected once. Material: CD4+ T cells from peripheral blood mononuclear cells, obtained after pregnancy. The receptor source for this set is a female donor with multiple sclerosis, enrolled in a pregnancy study.

The chain links TRBV28 to TRBJ2-7; D is possibly TRBD1 (10 bases). Trimming shortened V by 6 bases and J by 0 bases, and 30 bases separated the two germline ends. Germline CDR1 MDHEN, CDR2 SYDVKM. The CDR3 length is 20 residues. CDR3 coding DNA: TGTGCCAGCAGAGGACTCGGACAGGGGGAGGGTAGCGGGAGCTCCTACGAGCAGTACTTC. Translation: CASRGLGQGEGSGSSYEQYF.

The chain combines TRBV28 with TRBJ1-4, with 8 bases fitting TRBD1. V dropped 2 bases and J dropped 6; count of bases not matched to a gene: 5. Germline lookup yields CDR1 MDHEN and CDR2 SYDVKM. This CDR3 has 15 residues. The CDR3 spells CASSLAGTGDEKLFF. CDR3 DNA: TGTGCCAGCAGTTTAGCCGGGACAGGAGATGAAAAACTGTTTTTT.

This chain connects TRBV5-4 to TRBJ1-6; D ambiguous. Germline V lookup: CDR1 SGHNT, CDR2 YYREEE (reference sequence). V was shortened by 0 bases and J by 8 bases, with 12 bases between the two germline ends. The length of the CDR3 is 15 residues. The CDR3 is CASSLAPGGDSPLHF. In nucleotides, the CDR3 is TGTGCCAGCAGCTTGGCCCCGGGAGGTGATTCACCCCTCCACTTT.

The genes are TRBV4-3 and TRBJ1-5, with no clear D. The germline gives CDR1 LGHNA, CDR2 YSLEER. The V and J ends lost 4 bases and 2 bases respectively, with 18 bases between them. This CDR3 comprises 17 residues. CDR3 coding DNA: TGCGCCAGCAGCCTACAAAGGGTGAGGGTTGGCAATCAGCCCCAGCATTTT. As protein: CASSLQRVRVGNQPQHF.

This sequence joins TRBV30 and TRBJ1-6, with D possibly matching TRBD1 (5 bases). V dropped 3 bases and J dropped 8 bases, with 17 bases sitting between them. CDR3 size: 15 residues. Germline V CDR1 and CDR2: GTSNPN, SVGIG (reference sequence). The CDR3 region is CAWSGRGIYDSPLHF. CDR3 coding DNA: TGTGCCTGGAGCGGACGGGGGATATATGATTCACCCCTCCACTTT.

This rearrangement joins TRBV2 to TRBJ1-6; D is uncertain. The CDR3 contains 14 residues. From germline, CDR1 is SNHLY and CDR2 FYNNEI. Trimming removed 3 bases from V and 4 bases from J, with 7 bases in between. The CDR3 region is CASSELQYNSPLHF. The CDR3 DNA sequence: TGTGCCAGCAGTGAGTTACAGTATAATTCACCCCTCCACTTT.

The rearrangement uses TRBV2 and TRBJ2-5; D is ambiguous. Looked up from germline, CDR1 is SNHLY and CDR2 is FYNNEI. The CDR3 runs to 13 residues. V was shortened by 7 bases and J by 4 bases, with 13 bases between the two germline ends. CDR3 nucleotides: TGTGCCAGCACCCTTTACGGAGCAGAGACCCAGTACTTC. Amino acids: CASTLYGAETQYF.

The V gene is TRBV7-8, the J gene TRBJ1-2; 10 bases map to TRBD1. The CDR3 extends over 16 amino acids. The ends lost 0 bases at V and 7 bases at J; junction bases unmatched: 8. Per germline, CDR1 SGHVS and CDR2 FQNEAQ. For the CDR3, the DNA is TGTGCCAGCAGCTTAGCGGGTAGACAGGGGGCGCCTGGCTACACCTTC. It translates to CASSLAGRQGAPGYTF.

This clone came up once. V gene TRBV5-1 combines with J gene TRBJ2-1; 7 bases match TRBD2. The ends lost 0 bases at V and 8 bases at J; junction bases unmatched: 8. From germline, CDR1 is SGHRS and CDR2 YFSETQ. This CDR3 has 15 residues. The CDR3, as DNA: TGCGCCAGCAGCTTGGGGGACTACTCCCTAGATGAGCAGTTCTTC. Its translation is CASSLGDYSLDEQFF.

This clone was counted only a few times. The chain couples TRBV6-5 to TRBJ2-6, with TRBD2 identical over 13 bases. J was trimmed by 3 bases and V by 8 bases; bases with no gene match: 1. CDR3 size: 15 residues. Germline-derived CDR1 and CDR2 are MNHEY and SVGAGI. The CDR3 coding sequence is TGTGCCAGCTGGACTAGCGGGAGTGGGGCCAACGTCCTGACTTTC. This sequence encodes CASWTSGSGANVLTF.

Only a few counts were recorded for this clone. V is TRBV9 and J is TRBJ1-1; maybe TRBD1 (5 bases). Trimming cost V 5 bases and J 1 base, with 12 bases left between them. The CDR3 is 14 residues long. The germline V gene encodes CDR1 SGDLS and CDR2 YYNGEE. CDR3 DNA: TGTGCCAGCAGTAAGGGGTACAGGAACACTGAAGCTTTCTTT. This encodes CASSKGYRNTEAFF.

The V gene is TRBV27, the J gene TRBJ1-5, with TRBD1 matching over 10 bases. Germline loops: CDR1 MNHEY, CDR2 SMNVEV (reference sequence). CDR3 length equals 15 residues. Trimming at V came to 7 bases and at J to 4 bases, leaving 7 bases not matched to a gene. The CDR3 protein is CASKRDRGLNQPQHF. CDR3 sequence (DNA): TGTGCCAGCAAACGAGACAGGGGGCTTAATCAGCCCCAGCATTTT.

This clone was found once. The chain joins TRBV10-3 to TRBJ1-6, with 7 bases lining up with TRBD1. CDR3 length: 17 amino acids. Germline lookup yields CDR1 ENHRY and CDR2 SYGVKD. The ends lost 6 bases at V and 7 bases at J; junction bases unmatched: 15. CDR3 amino acids: CAISPSDRRPGNSPLHF. The CDR3 nucleotides are TGTGCCATCAGCCCCTCGGACAGGCGACCGGGGAATTCACCCCTCCACTTT.

The CDR3 protein is CASSLSGQAGYEQYF. CDR3 nucleotide sequence: TGCGCCAGCAGCTTGTCTGGACAGGCGGGCTACGAGCAGTACTTC. The gene calls are TRBV5-1 and TRBJ2-7, with 7 bases aligning to TRBD1. CDR3 length: 15 residues. Germline loops: CDR1 SGHRS, CDR2 YFSETQ. V shed 1 base and J 3 bases; nucleotides not matched to a gene: 7.

This rearrangement joins TRBV2 to TRBJ1-5; the match to TRBD1 covers 10 bases. The CDR3 totals 15 residues. Germline CDR1 and CDR2: SNHLY and FYNNEI. The trim removed 6 bases at V and 1 base at J, leaving 3 bases unmatched. In DNA form, the CDR3 reads TGTGCCAGCAGCGGACAGGGGGTAAGCAATCAGCCCCAGCATTTT. Amino acids: CASSGQGVSNQPQHF.

This sequence joins TRBV2 and TRBJ2-4, with D tentatively TRBD1 (5 bases). V gave up 4 bases and J gave up 1 base, with 17 bases separating them. The CDR3 is 17 amino acids. Germline CDR1 and CDR2: SNHLY and FYNNEI. CDR3 nucleotide sequence: TGTGCCAGCAGTGGAATGGCCAGGGTGGGGGCCAAAAACATTCAGTACTTC. Translating gives CASSGMARVGAKNIQYF.

The chain joins TRBV18 to TRBJ2-2, with 12 bases matching TRBD1. CDR1 and CDR2 from the germline V gene are KGHSH and LQKENI. The CDR3 consists of 15 residues. V was pared by 3 bases and J by 6 bases, with 2 bases of the junction left unmatched. The CDR3 loop reads CASSPGQGAAGELFF. CDR3 nucleotide sequence: TGTGCCAGCTCACCGGGACAGGGGGCCGCCGGGGAGCTGTTTTTT.

The J gene is TRBJ2-7, the V gene TRBV5-4; 9 positions match TRBD1. The CDR3 contains 15 residues. Germline V CDR1 and CDR2: SGHNT, YYREEE (reference sequence). Trimming took 0 bases from V and 10 from J; bases not matched to a gene: 11. For the CDR3, the DNA is TGTGCCAGCAGCTTGGCCGAAGCCGGGACAGGGATACAGTACTTC. It is translated as CASSLAEAGTGIQYF.

The chain uses TRBV4-1 and TRBJ2-7, with a weak D call TRBD2 (5 bases). Germline CDR1 MGHRA, CDR2 YSYEKL. The ends were cut back, 3 bases at V and 2 bases at J, with 11 bases in the middle. This CDR3 is built from 14 residues. This CDR3 is CASSQEDGAYEQYF. The CDR3 coding sequence is TGCGCCAGCAGCCAGGAGGACGGTGCCTACGAGCAGTACTTC.

The chain employs TRBV4-3 and TRBJ1-1; no firm D call. Deletions cut 6 bases from V and 0 bases from J, with 17 bases between. Germline V gene sequence: CDR1 LGHNA, CDR2 YSLEER. This CDR3 is built from 16 residues. The CDR3 loop is CASRQLAGQLNTEAFF. The CDR3 region has the DNA TGCGCCAGCAGGCAACTGGCAGGCCAATTGAACACTGAAGCTTTCTTT.